This is a list of T cell receptor beta chains from one sample in a study of blood T cells in healthy people across ages. MiXCR was run by TCRdb on the 5' RACE reads, yielding one entry per CDR3 protein. The table lists 650,000 to 700,000 distinct CDR3 sequences, around 32% of them singletons, with approximately 15% in the top ten. Source material: blood. Receptors were obtained from a woman over 75 in good health. Each CDR3 is given with its conserved first and last residue. Each record gives: V gene, clone size, D gene, J gene, CDR3 DNA, CDR3 protein. The D gene is left open where the match is weak. The size field is filled for only some rows; it gives once, few, many or a size class.

v_call: TRBV20-1
clone_size: -
d_call: TRBD2
j_call: TRBJ2-1
cdr3_nt: TGCAGCCTCGGTGGGGGGAGCGGGACCTACAATGAGCAGTTCTTC
cdr3_aa: CSLGGGSGTYNEQFF

v_call: TRBV7-2
clone_size: many
d_call: -
j_call: TRBJ1-6
cdr3_nt: TGTGCCAGCAGCGCCTCGGGAGGGAGTAATTCACCCCTCCACTTT
cdr3_aa: CASSASGGSNSPLHF

v_call: TRBV11-3
clone_size: many
d_call: TRBD2
j_call: TRBJ2-1
cdr3_nt: TGCGCCAGCAGCCCGGGACTAGCGGGGGGGCGGAATGAGCAGTTCTTC
cdr3_aa: CASSPGLAGGRNEQFF

v_call: TRBV5-6
clone_size: many
d_call: -
j_call: TRBJ1-2
cdr3_nt: TGTGCCAGCAGCTTGGGCGGCGCGGATATCTATGGCTACACCTTC
cdr3_aa: CASSLGGADIYGYTF

v_call: TRBV27
clone_size: many
d_call: TRBD1
j_call: TRBJ1-2
cdr3_nt: TGTGCCAGCAGTTTAGGGGGCAGGGGGGCCTATGGCTACACCTTC
cdr3_aa: CASSLGGRGAYGYTF

v_call: TRBV29-1
clone_size: many
d_call: TRBD2
j_call: TRBJ2-5
cdr3_nt: TGCAGCGTTGAGGCGGTAGCGGGGGGGCGAGAGACCCAGTACTTC
cdr3_aa: CSVEAVAGGRETQYF

v_call: TRBV7-7
clone_size: many
d_call: TRBD1
j_call: TRBJ1-5
cdr3_nt: TGTGCCAGCAGCCCCACGACAGGGAATAGCAATCAGCCCCAGCATTTT
cdr3_aa: CASSPTTGNSNQPQHF

v_call: TRBV14
clone_size: many
d_call: TRBD1
j_call: TRBJ2-6
cdr3_nt: TGTGCCAGCTCGTGGACAGGGTCTGGGGCCAACGTCCTGACTTTC
cdr3_aa: CASSWTGSGANVLTF

v_call: TRBV28
clone_size: -
d_call: TRBD2
j_call: TRBJ2-5
cdr3_nt: TGCGCCAGCAGCGGACTAGCAGACCAAGAGACCCAGTACTTC
cdr3_aa: CASSGLADQETQYF

v_call: TRBV11-2
clone_size: many
d_call: -
j_call: TRBJ2-7
cdr3_nt: TGTGCCAGCAGCCAACTACGAGCCGCCGGCGAGCAGTACTTC
cdr3_aa: CASSQLRAAGEQYF

v_call: TRBV4-2
clone_size: many
d_call: TRBD2
j_call: TRBJ2-7
cdr3_nt: TGTGCCAGCAGCCAAGCGCGGGGGGAGGGCGCGCAGTACTTC
cdr3_aa: CASSQARGEGAQYF

v_call: TRBV7-2
clone_size: few
d_call: -
j_call: TRBJ2-3
cdr3_nt: TGTGCCAGCAGCTTAGAAGGATGGACAGATACGCAGTATTTT
cdr3_aa: CASSLEGWTDTQYF

v_call: TRBV28
clone_size: many
d_call: TRBD2
j_call: TRBJ2-7
cdr3_nt: TGTGCCAGCAGTCTCGCTAGCGGGGCCTCCTACGAGCAGTACTTC
cdr3_aa: CASSLASGASYEQYF

v_call: TRBV9
clone_size: -
d_call: TRBD1
j_call: TRBJ2-5
cdr3_nt: TGTGCCAGCAGCGTCGGGGGACAGGGGCAAGAGACCCAGTACTTC
cdr3_aa: CASSVGGQGQETQYF

v_call: TRBV7-7
clone_size: many
d_call: TRBD2
j_call: TRBJ2-1
cdr3_nt: TGTGCCAGCAGCCCCTTAAGCGGGGGGGCTAACAATGAGCAGTTCTTC
cdr3_aa: CASSPLSGGANNEQFF

v_call: TRBV30
clone_size: few
d_call: -
j_call: TRBJ1-6
cdr3_nt: TGTGCCTGGAGTGTCCTTATGGCCCTCCACTTT
cdr3_aa: CAWSVLMALHF

v_call: TRBV5-5
clone_size: many
d_call: -
j_call: TRBJ2-5
cdr3_nt: TGTGCCAGCAGCTTGGATGGGCGAATGGGTGGGGAGACCCAGTACTTC
cdr3_aa: CASSLDGRMGGETQYF

v_call: TRBV9
clone_size: many
d_call: -
j_call: TRBJ2-3
cdr3_nt: TGTGCCAGCAGCCCCTTCGGAAGCACAGATACGCAGTATTTT
cdr3_aa: CASSPFGSTDTQYF

v_call: TRBV12-3/TRBV12-4
clone_size: many
d_call: TRBD1
j_call: TRBJ1-2
cdr3_nt: TGTGCCAGCAGCGCCCGGGACAGGGGACGTGGCTACACCTTC
cdr3_aa: CASSARDRGRGYTF

v_call: TRBV3-1
clone_size: few
d_call: -
j_call: TRBJ1-1
cdr3_nt: TGTGCCAGCAGCCAAGGAAGGGGCGTTAGGAACACTGAAGCTTTCTTT
cdr3_aa: CASSQGRGVRNTEAFF

v_call: TRBV10-2
clone_size: few
d_call: -
j_call: TRBJ1-5
cdr3_nt: TGCGCCAGCAGTGGCCGACGGGAGGGTAATCAGCCCCAGCATTTT
cdr3_aa: CASSGRREGNQPQHF

v_call: TRBV20-1
clone_size: many
d_call: -
j_call: TRBJ1-5
cdr3_nt: TGCAGTGCTAGAGAAGGCGTTAGCAATCAGCCCCAGCATTTT
cdr3_aa: CSAREGVSNQPQHF

v_call: TRBV9
clone_size: -
d_call: -
j_call: TRBJ2-3
cdr3_nt: TGTGCCAGCAGCGAGGACAGTTTGGTTGATACGCAGTATTTT
cdr3_aa: CASSEDSLVDTQYF

v_call: TRBV12-3/TRBV12-4
clone_size: -
d_call: -
j_call: TRBJ2-3
cdr3_nt: TGTGCCAGCAGACGAGTGACAACAGATGCGCAGTATTTT
cdr3_aa: CASRRVTTDAQYF

v_call: TRBV5-1
clone_size: many
d_call: TRBD1
j_call: TRBJ1-1
cdr3_nt: TGCGCCAGCAGCTTGAGTCCGGACAGGCTGAACACTGAAGCTTTCTTT
cdr3_aa: CASSLSPDRLNTEAFF

v_call: TRBV12-3/TRBV12-4
clone_size: -
d_call: -
j_call: TRBJ2-3
cdr3_nt: TGTGCCAGCAGTTTCGACAGAGCAAGCACAGATACGCAATATTTT
cdr3_aa: CASSFDRASTDTQYF

v_call: TRBV19
clone_size: few
d_call: -
j_call: TRBJ1-5
cdr3_nt: TGTGCCAGTAGTATAGTTCACGGAAGACAGCCCCAGCATTTT
cdr3_aa: CASSIVHGRQPQHF

v_call: TRBV7-9
clone_size: few
d_call: TRBD1
j_call: TRBJ2-3
cdr3_nt: TGTGCCAGCAGCTTAGAGCAGGGGGCTTCTTCGTCTAGCACAGATACGCAGTATTTT
cdr3_aa: CASSLEQGASSSSTDTQYF

v_call: TRBV6-5
clone_size: -
d_call: TRBD2
j_call: TRBJ2-3
cdr3_nt: TGTGCCAGCAGTCCAGGACTAGCGAGCGATACGCAGTATTTT
cdr3_aa: CASSPGLASDTQYF

v_call: TRBV20-1
clone_size: -
d_call: TRBD2
j_call: TRBJ2-3
cdr3_nt: TGCAGTGCAACTAGCGGGACCACAGATACGCAGTATTTT
cdr3_aa: CSATSGTTDTQYF

v_call: TRBV7-2
clone_size: many
d_call: TRBD1
j_call: TRBJ1-6
cdr3_nt: TGTGCCAGCACCTTGGGACAGGCTACACCCCTCCACTTT
cdr3_aa: CASTLGQATPLHF

v_call: TRBV29-1
clone_size: -
d_call: TRBD1
j_call: TRBJ1-2
cdr3_nt: TGCAGCGTGGGGACAGCCGGAACACACTATGGCTACACCTTC
cdr3_aa: CSVGTAGTHYGYTF

v_call: TRBV4-1
clone_size: -
d_call: -
j_call: TRBJ2-2
cdr3_nt: TGCGCCAGCAGGAGTGTCACGAACACCGGGGAGCTGTTTTTT
cdr3_aa: CASRSVTNTGELFF

v_call: TRBV7-9
clone_size: once
d_call: -
j_call: TRBJ2-1
cdr3_nt: TGTGCCAGCAGCCCTCGGGGCCTTAATGAGCAGTTCTTC
cdr3_aa: CASSPRGLNEQFF

v_call: TRBV20-1
clone_size: -
d_call: -
j_call: TRBJ1-1
cdr3_nt: TGCAGTGCATTGGAGCAGAACGCTGAAGCTTTCTTT
cdr3_aa: CSALEQNAEAFF

v_call: TRBV13
clone_size: many
d_call: -
j_call: TRBJ2-7
cdr3_nt: TGTGCCAGCAGCTTGTTGCAGGGAGCCTACGAGCAGTACTTC
cdr3_aa: CASSLLQGAYEQYF

v_call: TRBV12-3/TRBV12-4
clone_size: many
d_call: TRBD2
j_call: TRBJ2-3
cdr3_nt: TGTGCCAGCAGTTTTCAAGCGGGGGCGGATACGCAGTATTTT
cdr3_aa: CASSFQAGADTQYF

v_call: TRBV6-2/TRBV6-3
clone_size: -
d_call: -
j_call: TRBJ2-3
cdr3_nt: TGTGCCAGCAGGGGGTATGATACGCAGTATTTT
cdr3_aa: CASRGYDTQYF

v_call: TRBV7-2
clone_size: -
d_call: -
j_call: TRBJ2-3
cdr3_nt: TGTGCCAGCAGCTTAGGTTGGGTCGGGGGAACTTCAGATACGCAGTATTTT
cdr3_aa: CASSLGWVGGTSDTQYF

v_call: TRBV7-3
clone_size: many
d_call: -
j_call: TRBJ1-2
cdr3_nt: TGTGCCAGCAGCTTAACGGCAGGCGGTAACTATGGCTACACCTTC
cdr3_aa: CASSLTAGGNYGYTF

v_call: TRBV20-1
clone_size: -
d_call: -
j_call: TRBJ2-7
cdr3_nt: TGCAGTGCTAGAGATTTACAGGGCCAATCCTACGAGCAGTACTTC
cdr3_aa: CSARDLQGQSYEQYF

v_call: TRBV30
clone_size: many
d_call: -
j_call: TRBJ2-5
cdr3_nt: TGTGCCTGGAGTATCGAGGGGAGCGAGACCCAGTACTTC
cdr3_aa: CAWSIEGSETQYF

v_call: TRBV7-9
clone_size: few
d_call: TRBD1
j_call: TRBJ2-1
cdr3_nt: TGTGCCAGCAGCCCCTCAGTCGGGACAGACGTTTACAATGAGCAGTTCTTC
cdr3_aa: CASSPSVGTDVYNEQFF

v_call: TRBV6-2/TRBV6-3
clone_size: -
d_call: -
j_call: TRBJ2-1
cdr3_nt: TGTGCCAGCAGTTACGTGGACGGAAGCTACAATGAGCAGTTCTTC
cdr3_aa: CASSYVDGSYNEQFF

v_call: TRBV5-1
clone_size: -
d_call: -
j_call: TRBJ1-1
cdr3_nt: TGCGCCAGCAGTTCAGGGGTGGGAGGAACTGAAGCTTTCTTT
cdr3_aa: CASSSGVGGTEAFF

v_call: TRBV6-2/TRBV6-3
clone_size: many
d_call: -
j_call: TRBJ2-7
cdr3_nt: TGTGCCAGCAGTTATTCGACCAGGCCCTACGAGCAGTACTTC
cdr3_aa: CASSYSTRPYEQYF

v_call: TRBV14
clone_size: many
d_call: -
j_call: TRBJ2-7
cdr3_nt: TGTGCCAGCAGCCCGACATGGTACGAGCAGTACTTC
cdr3_aa: CASSPTWYEQYF

v_call: TRBV20-1
clone_size: -
d_call: -
j_call: TRBJ2-5
cdr3_nt: TGCAGTGCTAGAAGGAGCCCGAGGGGCTCCTACAATGAGCAGTACTTC
cdr3_aa: CSARRSPRGSYNEQYF